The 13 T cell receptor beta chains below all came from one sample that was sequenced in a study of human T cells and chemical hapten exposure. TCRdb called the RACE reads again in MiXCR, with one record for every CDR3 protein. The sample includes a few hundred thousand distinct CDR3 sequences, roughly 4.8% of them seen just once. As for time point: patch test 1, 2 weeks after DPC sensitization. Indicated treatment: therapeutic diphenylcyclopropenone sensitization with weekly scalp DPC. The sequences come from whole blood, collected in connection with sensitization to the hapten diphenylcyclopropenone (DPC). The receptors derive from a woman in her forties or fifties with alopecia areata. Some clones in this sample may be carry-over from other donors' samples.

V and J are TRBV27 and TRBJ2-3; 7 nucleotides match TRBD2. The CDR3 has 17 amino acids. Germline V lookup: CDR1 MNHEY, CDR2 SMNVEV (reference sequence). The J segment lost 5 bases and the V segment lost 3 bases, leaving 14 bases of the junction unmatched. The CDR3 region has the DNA TGTGCCAGCAGTTTGGGACCGGGACTACCAAAAGGAGATACGCAGTATTTT. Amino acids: CASSLGPGLPKGDTQYF.

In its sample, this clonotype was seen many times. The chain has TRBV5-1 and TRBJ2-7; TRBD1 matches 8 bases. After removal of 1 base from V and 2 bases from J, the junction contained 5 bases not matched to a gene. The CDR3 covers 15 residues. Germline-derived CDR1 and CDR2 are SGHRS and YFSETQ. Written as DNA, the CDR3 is TGCGCCAGCAGCTTGACCCAGGGGGCCGCCTACGAGCAGTACTTC. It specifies CASSLTQGAAYEQYF. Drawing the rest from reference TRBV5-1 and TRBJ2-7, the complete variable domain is KAGVTQTPRYLIKTRGQQVTLSCSPISGHRSVSWYQQTPGQGLQFLFEYFSETQRNKGNFPGRFSGRQFSNSRSEMNVSTLELGDSALYLCASSLTQGAAYEQYFGPGTRLTVT.

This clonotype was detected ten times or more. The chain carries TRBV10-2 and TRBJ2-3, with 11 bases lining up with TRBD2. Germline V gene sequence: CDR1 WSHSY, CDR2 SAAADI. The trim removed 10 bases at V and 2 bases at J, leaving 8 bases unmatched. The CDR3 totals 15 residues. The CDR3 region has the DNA TGCGCCACCCAATGGACTAGCGGGCCCACAGATACGCAGTATTTT. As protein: CATQWTSGPTDTQYF.

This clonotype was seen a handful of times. The chain's CDR3 is CASSQEGRGGPYTQYF. The CDR3 bases are TGTGCCAGCAGCCAAGAGGGCCGGGGGGGCCCCTATACGCAGTATTTT. The rearrangement links TRBV3-1 to TRBJ2-3, with 8 bases that match TRBD2. J was trimmed by 7 bases and V by 0 bases; bases with no gene match: 9. The CDR3 has 16 amino acids. CDR1 is LGHDT, CDR2 YNNKEL, per germline (reference sequence).

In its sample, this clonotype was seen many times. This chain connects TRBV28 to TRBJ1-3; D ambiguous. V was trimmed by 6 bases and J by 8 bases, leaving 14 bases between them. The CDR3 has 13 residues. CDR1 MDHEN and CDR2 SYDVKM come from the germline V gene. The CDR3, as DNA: TGTGCCAGCAGACCAGGAGTCTGGGACACCATATATTTT. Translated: CASRPGVWDTIYF.

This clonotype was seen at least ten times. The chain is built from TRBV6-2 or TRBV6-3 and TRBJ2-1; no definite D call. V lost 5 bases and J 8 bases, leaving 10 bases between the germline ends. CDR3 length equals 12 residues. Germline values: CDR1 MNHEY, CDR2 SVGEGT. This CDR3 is CASSEQWDEQFF. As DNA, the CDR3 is TGTGCCAGCAGTGAGCAGTGGGATGAGCAGTTCTTC.

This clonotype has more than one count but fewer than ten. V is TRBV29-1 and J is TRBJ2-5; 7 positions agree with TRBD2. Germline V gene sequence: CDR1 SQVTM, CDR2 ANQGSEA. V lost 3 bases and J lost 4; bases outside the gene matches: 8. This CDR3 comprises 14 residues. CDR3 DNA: TGCAGCGTTGACTCCCGGACTAGGCCAGAGACCCAGTACTTC. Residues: CSVDSRTRPETQYF.

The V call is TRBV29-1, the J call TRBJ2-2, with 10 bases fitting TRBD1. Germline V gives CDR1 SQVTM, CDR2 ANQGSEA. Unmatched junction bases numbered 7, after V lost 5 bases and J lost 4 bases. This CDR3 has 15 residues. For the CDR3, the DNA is TGCAGCGTTCTTCCCGGGACAGGGGCCACCGGGGAGCTGTTTTTT. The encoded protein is CSVLPGTGATGELFF.

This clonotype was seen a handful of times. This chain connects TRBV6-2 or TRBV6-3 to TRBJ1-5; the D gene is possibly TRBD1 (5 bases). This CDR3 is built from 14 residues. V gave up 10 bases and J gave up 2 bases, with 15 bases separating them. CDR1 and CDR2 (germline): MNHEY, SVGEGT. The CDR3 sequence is CATHPGYGNQPQHF. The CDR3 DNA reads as TGTGCCACTCACCCAGGGTATGGCAATCAGCCCCAGCATTTT.

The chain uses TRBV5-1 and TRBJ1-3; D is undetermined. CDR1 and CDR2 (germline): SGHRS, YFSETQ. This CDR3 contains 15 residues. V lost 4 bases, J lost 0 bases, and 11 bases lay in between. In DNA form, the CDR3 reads TGCGCCAGCAGCCCAGCGGAGATCTCTGGAAACACCATATATTTT. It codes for CASSPAEISGNTIYF. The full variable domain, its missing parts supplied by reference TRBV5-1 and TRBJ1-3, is KAGVTQTPRYLIKTRGQQVTLSCSPISGHRSVSWYQQTPGQGLQFLFEYFSETQRNKGNFPGRFSGRQFSNSRSEMNVSTLELGDSALYLCASSPAEISGNTIYFGEGSWLTVV.

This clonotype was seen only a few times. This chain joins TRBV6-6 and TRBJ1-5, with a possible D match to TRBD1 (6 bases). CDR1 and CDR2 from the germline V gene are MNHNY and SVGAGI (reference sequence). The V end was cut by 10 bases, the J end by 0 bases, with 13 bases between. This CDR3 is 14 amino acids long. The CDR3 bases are TGTGCCATGTCGGCAGGGGCTAGCAATCAGCCCCAGCATTTT. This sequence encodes CAMSAGASNQPQHF.

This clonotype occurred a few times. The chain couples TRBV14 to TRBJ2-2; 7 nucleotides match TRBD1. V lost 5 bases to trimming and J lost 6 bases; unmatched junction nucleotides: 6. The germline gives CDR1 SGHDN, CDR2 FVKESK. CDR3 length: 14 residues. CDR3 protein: CASSVTQGAGELFF. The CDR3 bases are TGTGCCAGCAGCGTGACTCAGGGGGCCGGGGAGCTGTTTTTT.

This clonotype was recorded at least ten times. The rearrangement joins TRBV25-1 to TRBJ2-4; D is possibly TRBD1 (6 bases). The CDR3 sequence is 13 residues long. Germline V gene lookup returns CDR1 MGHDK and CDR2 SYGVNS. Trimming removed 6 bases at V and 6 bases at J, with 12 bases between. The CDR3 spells CASRLQGANIQYF. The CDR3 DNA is TGTGCCAGCAGGCTACAGGGAGCAAACATTCAGTACTTC.